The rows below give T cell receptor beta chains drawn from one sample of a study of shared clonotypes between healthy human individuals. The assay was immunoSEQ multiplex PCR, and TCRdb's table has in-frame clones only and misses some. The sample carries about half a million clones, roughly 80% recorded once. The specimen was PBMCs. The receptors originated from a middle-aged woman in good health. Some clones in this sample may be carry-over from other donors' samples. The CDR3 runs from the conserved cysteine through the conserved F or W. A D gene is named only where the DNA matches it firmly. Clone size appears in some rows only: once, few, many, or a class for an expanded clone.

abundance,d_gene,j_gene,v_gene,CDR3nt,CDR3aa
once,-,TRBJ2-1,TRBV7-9,TGTGCCGGCAGCTTAGTTACAGAGGCCTACAATGAGCAGTTCTTC,CAGSLVTEAYNEQFF
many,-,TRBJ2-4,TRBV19,TGTGCCAGTAGTAAGGGGACGGAAAAAAACATTCAGTACTTC,CASSKGTEKNIQYF
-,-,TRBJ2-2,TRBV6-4,TGTGCCAGCAGTCCGCAGACGGATTCCGGGGAGCTGTTTTTT,CASSPQTDSGELFF
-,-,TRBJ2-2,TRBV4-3,TGCGCCAGCAGCCAAGATCGGGGGCAGGGTCCGAACACCGGGGAGCTGTTTTTT,CASSQDRGQGPNTGELFF
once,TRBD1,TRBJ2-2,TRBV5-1,TGCGCCAGCAGCTTGCGTGGACAGGCGAACACCGGGGAGCTGTTTTTT,CASSLRGQANTGELFF
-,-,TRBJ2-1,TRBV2,TGTGCCAGCACCAGAGTGCGGATCAATGAGCAGTTCTTC,CASTRVRINEQFF
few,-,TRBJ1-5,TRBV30,TGTGCCTGGAGTCTACAGGGTAATCAGCCCCAGCATTTT,CAWSLQGNQPQHF
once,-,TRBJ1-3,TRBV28,TGTGCCAGCAGTTTAGCCGGGACATTTTCTGGAAACACCATATATTTT,CASSLAGTFSGNTIYF
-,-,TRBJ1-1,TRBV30,TGTGCCTGGACCAGACAGTTGAACACTGAAGCTTTCTTT,CAWTRQLNTEAFF
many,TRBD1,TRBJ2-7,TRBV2,TGTGCCAGCCTTGGACAGGGCTACGAGCAGTACTTC,CASLGQGYEQYF
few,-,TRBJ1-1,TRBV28,TGTGCCAGCAGGGAAACAGGGTCCTACACTGAAGCTTTCTTT,CASRETGSYTEAFF
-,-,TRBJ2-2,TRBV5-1,TGCGCCAGCAGCGAACAGGGCCGTGGGAACACCGGGGAGCTGTTTTTT,CASSEQGRGNTGELFF
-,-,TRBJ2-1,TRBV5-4,TGTGCCAGCAGCTCACAGGGATACAATGAGCAGTTCTTC,CASSSQGYNEQFF
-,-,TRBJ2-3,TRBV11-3,TGTGCCAGCAGCTTAGCGTCAGGACAGTCAGATACGCAGTATTTT,CASSLASGQSDTQYF
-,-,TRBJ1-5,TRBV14,TGTGCCAGCAGCCAGAATAGCAATCAGCCCCAGCATTTT,CASSQNSNQPQHF
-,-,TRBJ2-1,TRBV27,TGTGCCAGCAGACGCCTGGACGGAAATGAGCAGTTCTTC,CASRRLDGNEQFF
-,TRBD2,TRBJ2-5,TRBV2,TGTGCCAGCAGCAGCAGAGCGGGAGCCCAGTACTTC,CASSSRAGAQYF
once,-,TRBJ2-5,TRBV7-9,TGTGCCAGCAGCTTAACCCAAAAAGAGACCCAGTACTTC,CASSLTQKETQYF
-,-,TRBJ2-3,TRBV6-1,TGTGCCAGCAGTGAGATCCCCTATGAAGCAGATACGCAGTATTTT,CASSEIPYEADTQYF
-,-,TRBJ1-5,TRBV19,TGTGCCAGTAGTATCCTTTCAGGGTATAGCAATCAGCCCCAGCATTTT,CASSILSGYSNQPQHF
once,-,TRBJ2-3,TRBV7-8,TGTGCCAGCAGCCGACGCAGGATGGCAGATACGCAGTATTTT,CASSRRRMADTQYF
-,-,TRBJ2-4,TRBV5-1,TGCGCCAGCAGCTTGGGGTGGGACGCCAAAAACATTCAGTACTTC,CASSLGWDAKNIQYF
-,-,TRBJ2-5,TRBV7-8,TGTGCCACTGCCAGGACGGATGAAGAGACCCAGTACTTC,CATARTDEETQYF
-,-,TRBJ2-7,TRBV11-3,TGTGCCAGCAGCTTATCGGGACTCAAAGACGAGCAGTACTTC,CASSLSGLKDEQYF
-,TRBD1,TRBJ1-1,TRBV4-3,TGCGCCAGCAGCCAAGAACAAACAGGGGCGAACACTGAAGCTTTCTTT,CASSQEQTGANTEAFF
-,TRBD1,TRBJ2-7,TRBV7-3,TGTGCCAGCAGCTTAGAGGGGGCGCCCCCCTACGAGCAGTACTTC,CASSLEGAPPYEQYF
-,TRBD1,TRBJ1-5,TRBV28,TGTGCCAGCAGTCGGACAGGGGGTGAGCCCCAGCATTTT,CASSRTGGEPQHF
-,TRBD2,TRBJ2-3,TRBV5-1,TGCGCCAGCAGCGCGAAGACTAGCGACTACACAGATACGCAGTATTTT,CASSAKTSDYTDTQYF
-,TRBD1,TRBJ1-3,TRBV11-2,TGTGCCAGCAGCCGAACAGGGGGCACCTCTGGAAACACCATATATTTT,CASSRTGGTSGNTIYF
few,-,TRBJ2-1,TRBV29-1,TGCAGCGGTTCTATCAGGAGTTATGAGCAGTTCTTC,CSGSIRSYEQFF
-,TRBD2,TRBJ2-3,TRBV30,TGTGCCTGGAGTGTTGGCGGGGGAGGCGCAGATACGCAGTATTTT,CAWSVGGGGADTQYF
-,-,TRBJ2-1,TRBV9,TGTGCCAGCAGCGGGCCAAATCGGGTGGGCAATGAGCAGTTCTTC,CASSGPNRVGNEQFF
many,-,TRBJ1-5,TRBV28,TGTGCCAGCAGTTTAGGCCTTGGATGGAATCAGCCCCAGCATTTT,CASSLGLGWNQPQHF
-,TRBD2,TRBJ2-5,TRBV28,TGTGCCAGCAGGCCTCCCGGGAGGCCCTCCCAAGAGACCCAGTACTTC,CASRPPGRPSQETQYF